A selection of T cell receptor beta chains follows, all from one sample in a study of tumor-infiltrating lymphocytes in primary liver carcinoma. Each CDR3 protein is one row after TCRdb ran MiXCR on the multiplex PCR reads. The table includes about 96,000 distinct CDR3 sequences, less than 70% detected once. What was sequenced was tumor-adjacent normal liver tissue. The receptors shown here come from a man aged 35-49 years with primary liver carcinoma and hepatitis B virus infection. Both conserved end residues are part of each CDR3. The D gene is left open where the match is weak. Clone size is stated in some rows and not others, as once, few, many or a class when expanded.

j_call: TRBJ2-2; clone_size: -; cdr3_length: 14; d_call: -; v_call: TRBV9; cdr3_aa: CASSPSYGDGELFF; cdr3_nt: TGTGCCAGCAGCCCCTCTTACGGGGACGGGGAGCTGTTTTTT
j_call: TRBJ2-7; clone_size: many; cdr3_length: 14; d_call: TRBD1; v_call: TRBV29-1; cdr3_aa: CSVVRDRDFYEQYF; cdr3_nt: TGCAGCGTTGTTAGGGACAGAGATTTCTACGAGCAGTACTTC
j_call: TRBJ2-1; clone_size: -; cdr3_length: 14; d_call: TRBD1; v_call: TRBV19; cdr3_aa: CASSSLFTGVEQFF; cdr3_nt: TGTGCCAGTAGTTCCTTATTCACAGGGGTAGAGCAGTTCTTC
j_call: TRBJ2-2; clone_size: -; cdr3_length: 15; d_call: -; v_call: TRBV20-1; cdr3_aa: CSAYAGTKNTGELFF; cdr3_nt: TGCAGTGCTTACGCCGGGACAAAGAACACCGGGGAGCTGTTTTTT
j_call: TRBJ2-1; clone_size: -; cdr3_length: 16; d_call: -; v_call: TRBV14; cdr3_aa: CASSVVRDPKYNEQFF; cdr3_nt: TGTGCCAGCAGCGTCGTCCGGGACCCCAAATACAATGAGCAGTTCTTC
j_call: TRBJ1-1; clone_size: once; cdr3_length: 13; d_call: -; v_call: TRBV6-6; cdr3_aa: CACSEGGNTEAFF; cdr3_nt: TGTGCCTGTAGTGAGGGGGGGAACACTGAAGCTTTCTTT
j_call: TRBJ2-5; clone_size: -; cdr3_length: 15; d_call: TRBD1; v_call: TRBV10-3; cdr3_aa: CAIIELDRGDATQNF; cdr3_nt: TGTGCCATCATTGAGCTCGACAGGGGTGATGCGACCCAGAACTTC
j_call: TRBJ2-5; clone_size: -; cdr3_length: 19; d_call: -; v_call: TRBV11-1; cdr3_aa: CANGPPPEVRKDFQETQYF; cdr3_nt: TGTGCCAACGGCCCGCCCCCAGAGGTCAGGAAGGACTTCCAAGAGACCCAGTACTTC
j_call: TRBJ2-5; clone_size: -; cdr3_length: 17; d_call: -; v_call: TRBV28; cdr3_aa: CASSFLEQGRGQETQYF; cdr3_nt: TGTGCCAGCAGTTTCTTAGAACAGGGAAGGGGCCAAGAGACCCAGTACTTC
j_call: TRBJ2-6; clone_size: once; cdr3_length: 14; d_call: -; v_call: TRBV29-1; cdr3_aa: CSVAGSAGANVLSF; cdr3_nt: TGCAGCGTAGCAGGGAGCGCTGGGGCCAACGTCCTGTCTTTC
j_call: TRBJ1-3; clone_size: -; cdr3_length: 15; d_call: -; v_call: TRBV12-3/TRBV12-4; cdr3_aa: CASITTGYSGNTIYF; cdr3_nt: TGTGCCAGCATCACTACGGGGTACTCTGGAAACACCATATATTTT
j_call: TRBJ2-1; clone_size: -; cdr3_length: 15; d_call: TRBD2; v_call: TRBV11-2; cdr3_aa: CASNSRLAGVEEQFF; cdr3_nt: TGTGCCAGCAACTCGCGACTAGCGGGAGTAGAAGAGCAGTTCTTC
j_call: TRBJ2-2; clone_size: -; cdr3_length: 15; d_call: TRBD2; v_call: TRBV6-1; cdr3_aa: CTSSNGRAPAGELFF; cdr3_nt: TGTACCAGCAGCAACGGGAGGGCCCCGGCCGGGGAGCTGTTTTTT
j_call: TRBJ2-2; clone_size: -; cdr3_length: 19; d_call: -; v_call: TRBV4-1; cdr3_aa: CVSSRKMSWGGANTGEPFF; cdr3_nt: TGCGTCAGCAGCCGCAAGATGAGCTGGGGAGGGGCGAACACAGGGGAGCCGTTTTTT
j_call: TRBJ1-1; clone_size: many; cdr3_length: 15; d_call: -; v_call: TRBV5-6; cdr3_aa: CASSLFRQGPTEAFF; cdr3_nt: TGTGCCAGCAGCTTGTTTAGGCAGGGTCCCACTGAAGCTTTCTTT
j_call: TRBJ2-3; clone_size: -; cdr3_length: 12; d_call: -; v_call: TRBV5-5; cdr3_aa: CARSTRDNTQYF; cdr3_nt: TGTGCCAGGAGTACGAGGGATAATACGCAGTATTTT
j_call: TRBJ2-1; clone_size: many; cdr3_length: 15; d_call: -; v_call: TRBV5-1; cdr3_aa: CASSVTRPTYNEQFF; cdr3_nt: TGCGCCAGCAGCGTGACCCGTCCCACCTACAATGAGCAGTTCTTC
j_call: TRBJ2-3; clone_size: -; cdr3_length: 14; d_call: TRBD1; v_call: TRBV6-5; cdr3_aa: CASGSTGAPDMQYF; cdr3_nt: TGTGCCAGCGGATCGACAGGGGCCCCAGATATGCAGTATTTC
j_call: TRBJ2-7; clone_size: -; cdr3_length: 14; d_call: TRBD1; v_call: TRBV7-9; cdr3_aa: CASSSPGTGFEQYF; cdr3_nt: TGTGCCAGCAGCTCGCCCGGGACAGGGTTCGAGCAGTACTTC
j_call: TRBJ1-5; clone_size: -; cdr3_length: 15; d_call: -; v_call: TRBV21-1; cdr3_aa: CASSRQGGNNQPQHF; cdr3_nt: TGTGCCAGCAGCAGACAGGGTGGAAACAATCAGCCCCAGCATTTT
j_call: TRBJ2-1; clone_size: -; cdr3_length: 15; d_call: TRBD1; v_call: TRBV11-2; cdr3_aa: CVSSLQGDGYNDQFF; cdr3_nt: TGTGTCAGCAGCTTACAGGGGGATGGTTACAATGACCAGTTCTTC
j_call: TRBJ2-5; clone_size: many; cdr3_length: 13; d_call: -; v_call: TRBV6-5; cdr3_aa: CASREGPQETQYF; cdr3_nt: TGTGCCAGCAGAGAGGGGCCCCAAGAGACCCAGTACTTC
j_call: TRBJ2-1; clone_size: -; cdr3_length: 16; d_call: -; v_call: TRBV11-2; cdr3_aa: CASSLDIGLAMSEHFF; cdr3_nt: TGTGCCAGCAGCTTGGATATCGGGTTAGCCATGAGTGAGCACTTCTTC
j_call: TRBJ2-1; clone_size: many; cdr3_length: 15; d_call: -; v_call: TRBV14; cdr3_aa: CASSQLGSSGNEQFF; cdr3_nt: TGTGCCAGCAGCCAGCTCGGGAGTAGCGGAAATGAGCAGTTCTTC
j_call: TRBJ1-2; clone_size: once; cdr3_length: 14; d_call: -; v_call: TRBV12-3/TRBV12-4; cdr3_aa: CASSRVGGNYGYTF; cdr3_nt: TGTGCCAGCAGTCGAGTGGGAGGTAACTATGGCTACACCTTC
j_call: TRBJ2-1; clone_size: -; cdr3_length: 15; d_call: -; v_call: TRBV5-1; cdr3_aa: CASAGQGYSYNEQCF; cdr3_nt: TGCGCCAGCGCCGGCCAGGGATACTCCTACAATGAGCAGTGCTTC
j_call: TRBJ1-3; clone_size: -; cdr3_length: 14; d_call: -; v_call: TRBV14; cdr3_aa: CASSPPHGGNTIHF; cdr3_nt: TGTGCCAGCAGCCCTCCCCATGGGGGAAACACCATACATTTT
j_call: TRBJ2-1; clone_size: -; cdr3_length: 16; d_call: TRBD2; v_call: TRBV11-2; cdr3_aa: CASSVYIGLAMGEHFF; cdr3_nt: TGTGCCAGCAGCGTGTATATCGGACTAGCCATGGGTGAGCACTTCTTC
j_call: TRBJ2-7; clone_size: -; cdr3_length: 14; d_call: -; v_call: TRBV11-2; cdr3_aa: CASCLTDATYEQYF; cdr3_nt: TGTGCCAGCTGCTTAACTGACGCTACCTACGAGCAGTACTTC
j_call: TRBJ1-5; clone_size: -; cdr3_length: 15; d_call: -; v_call: TRBV5-1; cdr3_aa: CASSPTGSGNQPQHF; cdr3_nt: TGCGCCAGCAGCCCTACAGGGTCGGGCAATCAGCCCCAGCATTTT
j_call: TRBJ2-7; clone_size: -; cdr3_length: 13; d_call: -; v_call: TRBV7-8; cdr3_aa: CASSWAFSGEQYF; cdr3_nt: TGTGCCAGCAGCTGGGCCTTTTCAGGCGAGCAGTACTTC
j_call: TRBJ2-1; clone_size: many; cdr3_length: 11; d_call: -; v_call: TRBV13; cdr3_aa: CASSFNNEQFF; cdr3_nt: TGTGCCAGCAGCTTCAACAATGAGCAGTTCTTC
j_call: TRBJ2-3; clone_size: -; cdr3_length: 12; d_call: -; v_call: TRBV11-2; cdr3_aa: CVSSLHTDTQYF; cdr3_nt: TGTGTCAGCAGCCTACACACAGATACGCAGTATTTT
j_call: TRBJ2-1; clone_size: -; cdr3_length: 16; d_call: -; v_call: TRBV11-2; cdr3_aa: CASSSSTGPSGNEQFF; cdr3_nt: TGTGCCAGCAGCTCATCAACGGGACCCTCGGGCAATGAGCAGTTCTTC
j_call: TRBJ2-7; clone_size: -; cdr3_length: 12; d_call: -; v_call: TRBV18; cdr3_aa: CASSPGRSEQYF; cdr3_nt: TGTGCCAGCTCACCAGGGAGGAGCGAGCAGTACTTC
j_call: TRBJ1-2; clone_size: -; cdr3_length: 16; d_call: -; v_call: TRBV7-9; cdr3_aa: CASRDGRLQLNYGYTF; cdr3_nt: TGTGCCAGCAGGGACGGACGGTTACAACTCAACTATGGCTACACCTTC
j_call: TRBJ2-7; clone_size: -; cdr3_length: 15; d_call: -; v_call: TRBV1; cdr3_aa: CTSGLLRRGSYGQYF; cdr3_nt: TGCACCAGCGGCCTCCTTCGAAGAGGAAGCTACGGGCAGTACTTC
j_call: TRBJ2-7; clone_size: once; cdr3_length: 14; d_call: -; v_call: TRBV11-2; cdr3_aa: CASSLESGNYVQYF; cdr3_nt: TGTGCCAGCAGCTTAGAGTCAGGTAACTACGTGCAGTACTTC
j_call: TRBJ2-1; clone_size: once; cdr3_length: 15; d_call: -; v_call: TRBV12-3/TRBV12-4; cdr3_aa: CASTTSLSGLPEQFF; cdr3_nt: TGTGCCAGCACTACTAGCCTGAGTGGTTTACCTGAGCAGTTCTTC
j_call: TRBJ2-7; clone_size: -; cdr3_length: 13; d_call: -; v_call: TRBV6-1; cdr3_aa: CASSDPSEKEQYF; cdr3_nt: TGTGCCAGCAGTGACCCCTCGGAGAAGGAGCAGTACTTC
j_call: TRBJ1-2; clone_size: -; cdr3_length: 13; d_call: -; v_call: TRBV2; cdr3_aa: CASKEGINYGYTF; cdr3_nt: TGTGCCAGCAAAGAGGGCATTAACTATGGCTACACCTTC
j_call: TRBJ1-1; clone_size: -; cdr3_length: 12; d_call: -; v_call: TRBV19; cdr3_aa: CVSVDSRLGAFF; cdr3_nt: TGTGTTAGTGTAGATTCGAGGCTTGGAGCTTTCTTT
j_call: TRBJ2-2; clone_size: -; cdr3_length: 14; d_call: -; v_call: TRBV5-4; cdr3_aa: CASSFPGGTGEPFF; cdr3_nt: TGTGCCAGCAGCTTCCCCGGGGGAACCGGGGAGCCGTTTTTT